This TCR beta chain was identified during a study of cytomegalovirus exposure and HLA in healthy donors. The germline CDR1 and CDR2 sequences are SGHNT and YYREEE (reference sequence). CDR3 size: 15 residues. Trimming cost V 0 bases and J 0 bases; bases outside gene matches: 0. With 60 Vbeta and 13 Jbeta primers, the PCR was carried out. Data came from immunoSEQ multiplex PCR; TCRdb stores just in-frame clones and leaves some out. The sample has 90,000 to 130,000 clones; approximately 86% are singletons. The chain has TRBV5-4 and TRBJ2-3; TRBD1 aligns across 8 bases. This sequence was found in a man aged 35-49 years in good health and CMV-seronegative. Input material: PBMCs. Here the CDR3 reads CASSLDRGSTDTQYF. The DNA for the CDR3 is TGTGCCAGCAGCTTGGACAGGGGGAGCACAGATACGCAGTATTTT.